What follows are 3 T cell receptor beta chains derived from one specimen sequenced in a study of shared clonotypes between healthy human individuals. Here immunoSEQ multiplex PCR was the method, and the copy in TCRdb shows in-frame clones only, minus some. The data hold around 600,000 clones, with roughly 95% observed a single time. CD45RO-negative CD8 cells positively selected for CCR7 made up the naive population, which excluded terminally differentiated effector memory CD45RA+ cells. Input material: naive CD8+ T cells sorted from blood. The source is a woman in her thirties in good health.

This clone was detected a few times. Other DNA sequences in this sample translate to the same CDR3. The genes are TRBV18 and TRBJ2-7, with 9 positions matching TRBD1. Germline values: CDR1 KGHSH, CDR2 LQKENI. Trimming removed 1 base from V and 3 bases from J; junction bases left unmatched: 1. The CDR3 spans 14 residues. The CDR3 region is CASSPRDRVYEQYF. The CDR3 DNA reads as TGTGCCAGCTCACCACGGGACAGGGTCTACGAGCAGTACTTC. Filled out from reference TRBV18 and TRBJ2-7, the complete variable domain reads NAGVMQNPRHLVRRRGQEARLRCSPMKGHSHVYWYRQLPEEGLKFMVYLQKENIIDESGMPKERFSAEFPKEGPSILRIQQVVRGDSAAYFCASSPRDRVYEQYFGPGTRLTVT.

This chain uses TRBV4-1 with TRBJ2-7, with 14 bases aligning to TRBD2. The germline gives CDR1 MGHRA, CDR2 YSYEKL. Trimming removed 4 bases from V and 2 bases from J; junction bases left unmatched: 7. CDR3 length equals 17 residues. The CDR3 here is CASSPWTSGGKTYEQYF. CDR3 DNA: TGCGCCAGCAGCCCCTGGACTAGCGGGGGGAAAACCTACGAGCAGTACTTC.

Note on this clone: The same CDR3 is also encoded by other DNA sequences in this sample. The genes are TRBV13 and TRBJ2-7; the match to TRBD1 covers 8 bases. Trimming took 0 bases from V and 7 from J; bases not matched to a gene: 5. The CDR3 extends over 14 amino acids. Germline loops: CDR1 PRHDT, CDR2 FYEKMQ (reference sequence). Written as DNA, the CDR3 is TGTGCCAGCAGCTTAGGTCAGGGGGCTTGGGAGCAGTACTTC. The encoded protein is CASSLGQGAWEQYF.